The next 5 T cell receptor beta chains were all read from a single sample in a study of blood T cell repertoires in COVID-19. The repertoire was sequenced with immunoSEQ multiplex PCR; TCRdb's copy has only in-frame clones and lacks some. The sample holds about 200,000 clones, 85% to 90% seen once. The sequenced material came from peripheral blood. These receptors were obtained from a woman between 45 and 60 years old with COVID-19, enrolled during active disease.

In nucleotides, the CDR3 is TGTGCCAGCAGATTTAAGAGGGGGACAGAGGATGGCTACACCTTC. Translated: CASRFKRGTEDGYTF. The chain links TRBV9 to TRBJ1-2; 7 bases fit TRBD1. J was trimmed by 6 bases and V by 5 bases; bases with no gene match: 13. Germline V gene data show CDR1 as SGDLS and CDR2 as YYNGEE. CDR3 length equals 15 residues.

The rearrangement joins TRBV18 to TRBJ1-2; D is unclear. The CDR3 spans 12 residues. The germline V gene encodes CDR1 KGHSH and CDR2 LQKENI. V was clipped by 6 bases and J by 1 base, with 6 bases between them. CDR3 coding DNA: TGTGCCAGCTCTCCCGGTAACTATGGCTACACCTTC. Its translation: CASSPGNYGYTF.

The CDR3 region is CASSPRSGTGIHEQYF. Written as DNA, the CDR3 is TGTGCCAGCAGCCCGCGTTCTGGGACAGGGATCCACGAGCAGTACTTC. The chain joins TRBV7-8 to TRBJ2-7; 9 positions agree with TRBD1. The V gene end was trimmed by 5 bases and the J gene end by 5 bases; junction bases not matched to a gene: 13. The germline gives CDR1 SGHVS, CDR2 FQNEAQ. The CDR3 totals 16 residues. Combining the CDR3 with reference TRBV7-8 and TRBJ2-7 gives the whole variable domain GAGVSQSPRYKVAKRGQDVALRCDPISGHVSLFWYQQALGQGPEFLTYFQNEAQLDKSGLPSDRFFAERPEGSVSTLKIQRTQQEDSAVYLCASSPRSGTGIHEQYFGPGTRLTVT.

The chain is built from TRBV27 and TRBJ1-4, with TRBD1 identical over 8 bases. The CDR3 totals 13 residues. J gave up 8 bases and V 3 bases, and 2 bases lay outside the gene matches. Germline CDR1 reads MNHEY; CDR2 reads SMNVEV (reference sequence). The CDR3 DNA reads TGTGCCAGCAGTTTCCAGGGGGCCGAAAAACTGTTTTTT. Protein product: CASSFQGAEKLFF.

CDR3 DNA: TGTGCCAGTAGACCCCGATCGGAGGACAGGGGTAACATTCAGTACTTC. Protein: CASRPRSEDRGNIQYF. This chain uses TRBV19 with TRBJ2-4; TRBD1 agrees at 9 bases. This CDR3 has 16 residues. The ends lost 6 bases at V and 7 bases at J; junction bases unmatched: 13. Germline V lookup: CDR1 LNHDA, CDR2 SQIVND (reference sequence).